This T cell receptor beta chain was captured in a study of T cells after yellow fever vaccination. Study-level results: Abundant clonotypes (contaminants from the bulk population) could be present in FACS-sorted repertoires. Most primary-vaccination clones recurred post-booster (approximately 95% CD4, roughly 91% CD8).

One entry per CDR3 protein, called by TCRdb with MiXCR from the 5' RACE reads. The data hold over 300,000 distinct CDR3 sequences, with 6.8% observed a single time. With regard to this clonotype: Antigen: not known.

V lost 5 bases to trimming and J lost 5 bases, with 6 bases between them. This CDR3 contains 12 residues. CDR1 KGHDR and CDR2 SFDVKD come from the germline V gene. J is TRBJ2-1 and V is TRBV24-1; D gene unclear. This clonotype was sampled from a man aged 18 to 30 who received the YFV17D yellow fever vaccine. The source material was PBMCs, sampled 45 days after the first yellow fever vaccination. CDR3: CATSGPNNEQFF. CDR3 sequence (DNA): TGTGCCACCAGTGGGCCCAACAATGAGCAGTTCTTC.